This TCR beta chain was recorded in a study of PD-1 blockade in classical Hodgkin lymphoma. Each patient experienced a relapse that followed autologous stem cell transplantation, and brentuximab vedotin exposure varied. General study results and limits: At C4D1, TCR diversity had climbed significantly for CD4+ cells, though not for CD8+ cells. Baseline diversity in complete responders resembled that of newly diagnosed patients.

With respect to this clone: The antigen is not known.

The protocol was immunoSEQ multiplex PCR, while the TCRdb copy is restricted to in-frame clones and leaves out a portion. The sample lists about 35,000 clones; 76% were seen once. The CDR3 is made up of 15 amino acids. The germline gives CDR1 SGHRS, CDR2 YFSETQ. V lost 7 bases and J lost 4; bases outside the gene matches: 11. The sample in question was peripheral blood mononuclear cells (PBMCs), obtained before the second cycle of nivolumab. The rearrangement links TRBV5-1 to TRBJ2-3; TRBD2 matches 8 bases. The clonotype originates from a human donor with classical Hodgkin lymphoma. CDR3 protein: CASARGGQEPDTQYF. CDR3 bases: TGCGCCAGCGCCCGGGGGGGCCAGGAACCAGATACGCAGTATTTT.